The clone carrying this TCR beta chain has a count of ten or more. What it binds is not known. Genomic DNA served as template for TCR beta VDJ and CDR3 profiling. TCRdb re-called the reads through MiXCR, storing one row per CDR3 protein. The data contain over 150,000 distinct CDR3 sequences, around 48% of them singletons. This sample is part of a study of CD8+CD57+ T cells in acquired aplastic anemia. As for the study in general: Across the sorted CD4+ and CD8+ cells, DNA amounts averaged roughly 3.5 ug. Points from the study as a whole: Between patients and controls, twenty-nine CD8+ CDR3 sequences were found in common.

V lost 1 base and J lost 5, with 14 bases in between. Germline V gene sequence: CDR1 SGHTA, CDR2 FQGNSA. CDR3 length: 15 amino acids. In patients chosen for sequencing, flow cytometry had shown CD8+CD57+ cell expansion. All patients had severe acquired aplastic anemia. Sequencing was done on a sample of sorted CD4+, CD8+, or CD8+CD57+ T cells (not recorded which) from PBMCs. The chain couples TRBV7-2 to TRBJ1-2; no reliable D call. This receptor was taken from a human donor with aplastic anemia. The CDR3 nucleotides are TGTGCCAGCAGCTTAGTACCGGGAGGGTCTTATGGCTACACCTTC. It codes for CASSLVPGGSYGYTF.